One T cell receptor beta chain is described in this entry. The protocol attached unique molecular identifiers to individual cDNA molecules. MiXCR, run by TCRdb on the 5' RACE reads, gives a single entry per CDR3 protein. The sample records 50,000 to 55,000 distinct CDR3 sequences, 9% to 9.5% being singletons. These data originate in a study of early T cells in non-severe SARS-CoV-2 infection. Material: whole blood. The sequence came from an adult who was a healthcare worker with PCR-confirmed SARS-CoV-2 infection or an uninfected control (not recorded which).

The CDR3 loop reads CASSFRLAGATDTQYF. The CDR3 coding sequence is TGTGCCAGCAGCTTCAGACTAGCGGGGGCTACAGATACGCAGTATTTT. This sequence joins TRBV5-4 and TRBJ2-3; 12 bases fit TRBD2. The V and J ends lost 2 bases and 3 bases, in that order; junction bases with no gene match: 4. CDR3 size: 16 residues. Germline CDR1 SGHNT, CDR2 YYREEE (reference sequence).